This T cell receptor beta chain stems from a study of cytomegalovirus exposure and HLA in healthy donors. This clone is categorized as medium-sized. When sampled, the donors appeared nominally healthy, though they likely had unrecorded immune exposures. Vbeta (60) and Jbeta (13) primers were used in the PCR. The protocol was immunoSEQ multiplex PCR, while the TCRdb copy is restricted to in-frame clones and leaves out a portion. The sample yields over 90,000 clones, approximately 74% seen once. Sequenced material: PBMCs. This clonotype was obtained from a female donor in good health and CMV-seropositive.

The CDR3 spells CASSFTGNTEAFF. CDR3 sequence (DNA): TGTGCCAGCAGTTTCACAGGGAACACTGAAGCTTTCTTT. The J gene is TRBJ1-1, the V gene TRBV6-5, with a weak D call TRBD1 (5 bases). The V end was cut by 4 bases, the J end by 1 base, with 7 bases between. The CDR3 is 13 amino acids. Germline V gives CDR1 MNHEY, CDR2 SVGAGI.